This T cell receptor beta chain was recorded in a study of shared clonotypes between healthy human individuals. This table comes from immunoSEQ multiplex PCR, and its TCRdb copy is limited to in-frame clones, with some not included. Found here are over a million clones, 70% to 80% of them singletons; the top ten hold roughly 0.62%. Comments on this clone: A much larger clone lies one base from this, so it may be a read error. This specimen includes other DNA sequences encoding the same CDR3.

The sequence was collected from a man aged 18 to 29 in good health. Some clones in this sample may be carry-over from other donors' samples. The specimen was memory CD4+ T cells from PBMCs. Subset given: CD45RA-negative fraction.

CDR3 residues: CASSSNTGVQYF. The CDR3 DNA reads TGTGCCAGCAGCTCAAATACAGGGGTTCAGTACTTC. The J gene is TRBJ2-5, the V gene TRBV7-8, with 7 bases lining up with TRBD1. This CDR3 contains 12 residues. V lost 4 bases, J lost 11 bases, and 7 bases stayed unmatched. Germline V gene sequence: CDR1 SGHVS, CDR2 FQNEAQ.